A single sample is the source of the 32 T cell receptor beta chains below, sequenced in a study of blood T cell repertoires in COVID-19. TCRdb keeps only in-frame clones here, not all; method: immunoSEQ multiplex PCR. The table includes more than 300,000 clones, about 92% detected once. Sequencing was done on a sample of PBMCs or T cells enriched from blood (not recorded which). The receptor source for this set is a woman aged 25-40 years who had recovered from COVID-19.

The chain employs TRBV5-5 and TRBJ1-3, with 7 bases identical to TRBD1. The germline V gene has CDR1 SGHKS and CDR2 YYEKEE (reference sequence). The CDR3 consists of 14 residues. Trimming removed 6 bases from V and 3 bases from J; junction bases left unmatched: 6. The CDR3 loop is CASNSRGDGNTIYF. The CDR3 region has the DNA TGTGCCAGCAACTCCAGGGGGGATGGAAACACCATATATTTT.

The rearrangement uses TRBV6-1 and TRBJ1-2; 7 bases match TRBD1. The CDR3 covers 14 residues. J lost 7 bases, V lost 3 bases, and 8 bases had no gene match. Germline V gene data show CDR1 as MNHNS and CDR2 as SASEGT. The chain's CDR3 is CASSETFRDSGYTF. The CDR3 DNA sequence: TGTGCCAGCAGTGAGACATTCCGGGACAGTGGCTACACCTTC.

The V call is TRBV24-1, the J call TRBJ2-5; 7 bases align to TRBD1. V lost 9 bases to trimming and J lost 5 bases; unmatched junction nucleotides: 11. The CDR3 has 14 residues. Germline V lookup: CDR1 KGHDR, CDR2 SFDVKD. The CDR3 is CATRPDTGEETQYF. CDR3 bases: TGTGCCACCCGCCCTGACACAGGGGAGGAGACCCAGTACTTC.

The chain combines TRBV29-1 with TRBJ2-3; 10 bases map to TRBD2. With V trimmed by 3 bases and J by 5 bases, 11 bases remained unmatched. The CDR3 runs 16 residues. Germline loops: CDR1 SQVTM, CDR2 ANQGSEA. CDR3 nucleotides: TGCAGCGTTGATAGAGAGCGGGAGGGCATTTTAGATACGCAGTATTTT. Its translation is CSVDREREGILDTQYF.

The genes are TRBV18 and TRBJ2-7; D may be TRBD2 (5 bases). The CDR3 is 15 amino acids. The V gene lost 3 bases and the J gene lost 5 bases, with 17 bases spanning the gap. The germline V gene encodes CDR1 KGHSH and CDR2 LQKENI. The CDR3, as DNA: TGTGCCAGCTCACCGCCATCAGTCGGGAATAACGAGCAGTACTTC. It encodes CASSPPSVGNNEQYF.

The chain joins TRBV5-4 to TRBJ2-1; 11 nucleotides agree with TRBD1. CDR1 and CDR2 (germline): SGHNT, YYREEE (reference sequence). CDR3 length: 16 amino acids. V shed 3 bases, J shed 3 bases, and the junction held 5 bases outside the gene matches. CDR3 nucleotide sequence: TGTGCCAGCAGCTCACCGGGACAGGGGGACTACAATGAGCAGTTCTTC. Amino acids: CASSSPGQGDYNEQFF.

The rearrangement uses TRBV6-5 and TRBJ2-7; TRBD1 aligns across 10 bases. The V and J ends lost 7 bases and 3 bases, in that order; junction bases with no gene match: 3. The CDR3 spans 13 residues. Germline-derived CDR1 and CDR2 are MNHEY and SVGAGI. CDR3 protein: CASTRDRGYEQYF. The CDR3 nucleotides are TGTGCCAGCACCAGGGACAGGGGCTACGAGCAGTACTTC.

The chain recombines TRBV6-5 with TRBJ1-1; D unresolved. Germline assignment: CDR1 MNHEY and CDR2 SVGAGI. The CDR3 contains 14 residues. V was clipped by 6 bases and J by 0 bases, with 11 bases between them. The chain's CDR3 is CASRIRRMNTEAFF. CDR3 DNA sequence: TGTGCCAGCAGGATTAGAAGAATGAACACTGAAGCTTTCTTT.

CDR3 DNA: TGTGCCAGTACCCCGACAGGGCGAAACACTGAAGCTTTCTTT. Translation: CASTPTGRNTEAFF. The J gene is TRBJ1-1, the V gene TRBV19, with 7 bases aligning to TRBD1. Germline V gene sequence: CDR1 LNHDA, CDR2 SQIVND (reference sequence). V dropped 7 bases and J dropped 2; count of bases not matched to a gene: 7. The CDR3 covers 14 residues.

The chain couples TRBV3-1 (or the pseudogene TRBV3-2) to TRBJ2-1; D remains unclear. The CDR3 runs 17 residues. V lost 0 bases and J 0 bases, leaving 12 bases between the germline ends. Germline V lookup: CDR1 LGHDT, CDR2 YNNKEL (reference sequence). The CDR3 sequence is CASSQENSLSSYNEQFF. Here the CDR3 DNA reads TGTGCCAGCAGCCAAGAAAACTCTTTGAGCTCCTACAATGAGCAGTTCTTC.

This sequence joins TRBV5-1 and TRBJ2-5; no reliable D call. The CDR3 runs 14 residues. V lost 3 bases, J lost 3 bases, and 12 bases lay in between. Germline loops: CDR1 SGHRS, CDR2 YFSETQ. CDR3 nucleotides: TGCGCCAGCAGCTACAGCAACTTTAAAGAGACCCAGTACTTC. Protein sequence: CASSYSNFKETQYF.

The chain couples TRBV28 to TRBJ2-7, with TRBD1 matching over 7 bases. The length of the CDR3 is 13 residues. The J segment lost 6 bases and the V segment lost 6 bases, leaving 8 bases of the junction unmatched. Germline V gene lookup returns CDR1 MDHEN and CDR2 SYDVKM. CDR3 protein: CASSPGTVLEQYF. The CDR3 coding sequence is TGTGCCAGCAGCCCCGGGACAGTTCTCGAGCAGTACTTC.

The V and J genes are TRBV24-1 and TRBJ2-3; D ambiguous. Germline loops: CDR1 KGHDR, CDR2 SFDVKD. The CDR3 runs 14 residues. V was clipped by 5 bases and J by 5 bases, with 13 bases between them. This CDR3 reads CATSGLKTGDTQYF. The CDR3 nucleotides are TGTGCCACCAGTGGTCTTAAAACGGGAGATACGCAGTATTTT.

The chain uses TRBV28 and TRBJ1-3; possibly TRBD1 for D (5 bases). Germline loops: CDR1 MDHEN, CDR2 SYDVKM. The CDR3 spans 16 residues. V lost 6 bases to trimming and J lost 4 bases, with 19 bases between them. This CDR3 is CASSPGGAHGGNTIYF. For the CDR3, the DNA is TGTGCCAGCAGCCCCGGAGGGGCCCATGGCGGAAACACCATATATTTT.

V is TRBV10-3 and J is TRBJ2-1; 13 bases are a match to TRBD2. With 4 bases clipped from V and 0 bases from J, the junction kept 9 bases outside the gene matches. The V gene's germline CDR1 is ENHRY and CDR2 SYGVKD. The CDR3 spans 19 residues. The CDR3 DNA reads as TGTGCCATCAGTGTACGACTAGCGGGAGGCCTAAGCTCCTACAATGAGCAGTTCTTC. Its translation: CAISVRLAGGLSSYNEQFF.

The gene calls are TRBV5-6 and TRBJ1-4, with D hard to call. With 4 bases removed from V and 5 bases from J, the gap between germline ends came to 12 bases. The CDR3 spans 14 residues. Per the germline V gene, CDR1 is SGHDT and CDR2 is YYEEEE. The CDR3 DNA sequence: TGTGCCAGCAGCCAGGACGGGGAAAATGAAAAACTGTTTTTT. Translated, it gives CASSQDGENEKLFF.

This clone was recorded a few times. The J gene is TRBJ2-3, the V gene TRBV4-2; 11 positions agree with TRBD2. The CDR3 covers 18 residues. V was pared by 0 bases and J by 0 bases, with 5 bases of the junction left unmatched. Germline values: CDR1 LGHNA, CDR2 YNFKEQ. CDR3: CASSQEIAGGPSTDTQYF. In DNA, the CDR3 is TGTGCCAGCAGCCAAGAGATAGCGGGAGGGCCTAGCACAGATACGCAGTATTTT.

The sample holds a few counts of this clone. The chain combines TRBV29-1 with TRBJ1-2; D remains ambiguous. CDR3 length equals 17 residues. Deletions cut 6 bases from V and 0 bases from J, with 23 bases between. Germline CDR1 is SQVTM and CDR2 is ANQGSEA. CDR3 sequence (DNA): TGCAGCGTGGAGGTACCGGACGAGAGGAGGGCTAACTATGGCTACACCTTC. It is translated as CSVEVPDERRANYGYTF.

V and J are TRBV7-9 and TRBJ2-5; D is perhaps TRBD1 (5 bases). Deletions cut 1 base from V and 4 bases from J, with 10 bases between. Germline values: CDR1 SEHNR, CDR2 FQNEAQ (reference sequence). This CDR3 is built from 14 residues. The CDR3 loop is CASSLGSGPETQYF. CDR3 bases: TGTGCCAGCAGCTTAGGATCAGGGCCAGAGACCCAGTACTTC. The variable domain in full, completed from reference TRBV7-9 and TRBJ2-5, reads DTGVSQNPRHKITKRGQNVTFRCDPISEHNRLYWYRQTLGQGPEFLTYFQNEAQLEKSRLLSDRFSAERPKGSFSTLEIQRTEQGDSAMYLCASSLGSGPETQYFGPGTRLLVL.

About this clone: A read error may produce the germline difference seen at one junction end. V gene TRBV7-7 combines with J gene TRBJ1-1, with TRBD1 identical over 7 bases. Germline-derived CDR1 and CDR2 are SSHAT and FNYEAQ (reference sequence). The CDR3 covers 13 residues. As DNA, the CDR3 is TGTGCTAGCAGCTCCGACAGGGACGCTGAAGCTTTCTTT. Translating gives CASSSDRDAEAFF.

V usage is TRBV12-3 or TRBV12-4 and J usage is TRBJ1-2, with 10 bases lining up with TRBD1. The CDR3 runs 13 residues. The ends lost 6 bases at V and 6 bases at J; junction bases unmatched: 4. CDR3 DNA: TGTGCCAGCAGGCCGACAGGGGGCGATGGCTACACCTTC. Protein sequence: CASRPTGGDGYTF.

Only one count was recorded for this clone. This sequence joins TRBV28 and TRBJ1-2, with 8 nucleotides matching TRBD1. This CDR3 has 13 residues. Germline V gene lookup returns CDR1 MDHEN and CDR2 SYDVKM. V was pared by 5 bases and J by 5 bases, with 4 bases of the junction left unmatched. The CDR3, as DNA: TGTGCCAGCAGTGGACAGGGTAGTTATGGCTACACCTTC. Translation gives CASSGQGSYGYTF.

The chain has TRBV6-4 and TRBJ2-3; 8 nucleotides align to TRBD2. The CDR3 is 15 residues long. V lost 6 bases and J lost 1; bases outside the gene matches: 6. Germline CDR1 is MRHNA and CDR2 is SNTAGT. The CDR3 coding sequence is TGTGCCAGCAGACGGAGCGGGGGAGGCACAGATACGCAGTATTTT. Protein sequence: CASRRSGGGTDTQYF.

The gene calls are TRBV10-3 and TRBJ2-5, with TRBD1 identical over 9 bases. In germline, CDR1 is ENHRY, CDR2 SYGVKD. The V and J ends lost 4 bases and 3 bases, in that order; junction bases with no gene match: 9. The length of the CDR3 is 16 residues. CDR3 nucleotide sequence: TGTGCCATCAGTGGTCATGGGACAGGGAGGGAAGAGACCCAGTACTTC. This codes for CAISGHGTGREETQYF.

The V call is TRBV4-1, the J call TRBJ2-2; 7 nucleotides match TRBD2. In germline, CDR1 is MGHRA, CDR2 YSYEKL. V lost 0 bases, J lost 2 bases, and 6 bases stayed unmatched. The CDR3 runs 17 residues. The CDR3 DNA follows: TGCGCCAGCAGCCAAGATCGCGGGGGTCAAAACACCGGGGAGCTGTTTTTT. It is translated as CASSQDRGGQNTGELFF.

The V gene is TRBV7-2, the J gene TRBJ2-5, with 10 bases lining up with TRBD2. This CDR3 has 14 residues. Germline CDR1 and CDR2: SGHTA and FQGNSA. Trimming at V came to 6 bases and at J to 4 bases, leaving 5 bases not matched to a gene. The CDR3 region is CASRPSGGGETQYF. CDR3 DNA: TGTGCCAGCAGACCTAGCGGGGGAGGAGAGACCCAGTACTTC.

This clone has only a few counts. V is TRBV28 and J is TRBJ1-1, with D unresolved. V lost 6 bases and J lost 4, with 12 bases in between. The CDR3 is 13 residues long. Germline V gene sequence: CDR1 MDHEN, CDR2 SYDVKM. The CDR3 region is CASSPQVFTEAFF. The CDR3 nucleotides read TGTGCCAGCAGCCCCCAGGTTTTCACTGAAGCTTTCTTT.

The chain is built from TRBV7-2 and TRBJ1-3; D might be TRBD1 (5 bases). Per germline, CDR1 SGHTA and CDR2 FQGNSA. This CDR3 spans 13 amino acids. V was shortened by 5 bases and J by 7 bases, with 12 bases between the two germline ends. CDR3 sequence reads: CASSRDSRNTIYF. CDR3 DNA sequence: TGTGCCAGCAGCAGGGACTCCAGGAACACCATATATTTT.

The chain has TRBV5-1 and TRBJ1-2, with D unclear. The V and J ends lost 8 bases and 2 bases respectively, with 19 bases between them. CDR1 SGHRS and CDR2 YFSETQ come from the germline V gene. The CDR3 covers 15 residues. The CDR3 loop reads CASREAGTSNYGYTF. The CDR3 nucleotides read TGCGCCAGTCGGGAGGCAGGAACGTCAAACTATGGCTACACCTTC.

The chain combines TRBV19 with TRBJ1-1; 9 nucleotides align to TRBD1. The CDR3 has 17 amino acids. The V segment lost 8 bases and the J segment 0 bases; nucleotides outside the gene matches: 13. Per germline, CDR1 LNHDA and CDR2 SQIVND (reference sequence). CDR3 DNA: TGTGCCAGTGCCGCACCCGGGACAGGGCGCATGAACACTGAAGCTTTCTTT. Translated: CASAAPGTGRMNTEAFF.

The rearrangement uses TRBV11-1 and TRBJ2-1, with TRBD2 matching 9 bases. This CDR3 comprises 15 residues. Germline CDR1 SGHAT, CDR2 FQDESV (reference sequence). The trim removed 4 bases at V and 9 bases at J, leaving 10 bases unmatched. CDR3 nucleotide sequence: TGTGCCAGCAGCTCGACTCCAGCGGGAGGTGTTGAGCAGTTCTTC. Amino acid sequence: CASSSTPAGGVEQFF.

The chain combines TRBV27 with TRBJ1-1; no reliable D call. V lost 4 bases and J 1 base, leaving 10 bases between the germline ends. CDR1 is MNHEY, CDR2 SMNVEV, per germline (reference sequence). This CDR3 is 14 amino acids long. The CDR3 DNA reads TGTGCCAGCAGTTCGTTCCACAAGAACACTGAAGCTTTCTTT. Encoded protein: CASSSFHKNTEAFF.